This is a list of T cell receptor beta chains from one sample in a study of blood T cell repertoires in COVID-19. Assay used: immunoSEQ multiplex PCR; TCRdb lists only in-frame clones, some missing. Of under 250,000 clones in the sample, roughly 77% were seen once. Specimen: peripheral blood. The receptors originated from a woman aged 40-49 years with COVID-19, enrolled during active disease. Both conserved end residues are part of each CDR3. A D gene is named only where the DNA matches it firmly.

v_call: TRBV10-3
d_call: TRBD1
j_call: TRBJ2-7
cdr3_aa: CAISEDRGRIEQYF
cdr3_nt: TGTGCCATCAGTGAGGACAGGGGGCGTATCGAGCAGTACTTC

v_call: TRBV6-5
d_call: TRBD1
j_call: TRBJ2-5
cdr3_aa: CASRKGTGTQETQYF
cdr3_nt: TGTGCCAGCAGAAAGGGGACAGGGACTCAAGAGACCCAGTACTTC

v_call: TRBV7-2
d_call: TRBD2
j_call: TRBJ2-1
cdr3_aa: CASGIAGHTVYEQFF
cdr3_nt: TGTGCCAGCGGGATAGCGGGACATACGGTGTATGAGCAGTTCTTC

v_call: TRBV2
d_call: NA
j_call: TRBJ2-3
cdr3_aa: CASSVRSMGADTQYF
cdr3_nt: TGTGCCAGCAGTGTCAGGTCCATGGGAGCAGATACGCAGTATTTT

v_call: TRBV12-3/TRBV12-4
d_call: NA
j_call: TRBJ2-5
cdr3_aa: CASSPGLQETQYF
cdr3_nt: TGTGCCAGCAGTCCGGGACTCCAAGAGACCCAGTACTTC

v_call: TRBV2
d_call: NA
j_call: TRBJ1-2
cdr3_aa: CASSPTVNYGYTF
cdr3_nt: TGTGCCAGCAGTCCTACAGTTAACTATGGCTACACCTTC

v_call: TRBV7-2
d_call: TRBD1
j_call: TRBJ1-2
cdr3_aa: CASSTSGGPNYGYTF
cdr3_nt: TGTGCCAGCAGCACTTCAGGGGGTCCCAACTATGGCTACACCTTC

v_call: TRBV3-1/TRBV3-2
d_call: NA
j_call: TRBJ1-3
cdr3_aa: CASSQADTTGNTIYF
cdr3_nt: TGTGCCAGCAGCCAAGCGGACACTACTGGAAACACCATATATTTT

v_call: TRBV23-1
d_call: TRBD1
j_call: TRBJ2-7
cdr3_aa: CASSQGRDRPLEQYF
cdr3_nt: TGCGCCAGCAGTCAAGGCCGGGACAGGCCCTTGGAGCAGTACTTC

v_call: TRBV5-4
d_call: NA
j_call: TRBJ2-3
cdr3_aa: CASSIVGSADTQYF
cdr3_nt: TGTGCCTCCAGCATCGTGGGGAGTGCAGATACGCAGTATTTT

v_call: TRBV3-1/TRBV3-2
d_call: NA
j_call: TRBJ2-2
cdr3_aa: CASSQQRLNTGELFF
cdr3_nt: TGTGCCAGCAGCCAACAGCGGCTGAACACCGGGGAGCTGTTTTTT

v_call: TRBV27
d_call: TRBD2
j_call: TRBJ2-1
cdr3_aa: CASSPPGGYEQFF
cdr3_nt: TGTGCCAGCAGTCCCCCCGGGGGGTACGAGCAGTTCTTC

v_call: TRBV19
d_call: NA
j_call: TRBJ2-1
cdr3_aa: CASSIPGTYNEQFF
cdr3_nt: TGTGCCAGTAGTATCCCGGGAACCTACAATGAGCAGTTCTTC